This passage covers 24 T cell receptor beta chains from one sample sequenced in a study of PD-L1 blockade in urothelial cancer (dated by TCRdb to 2017 to 2019). The intended sense of this specimen's time point label: peripheral blood 6 weeks after treatment start. Library method: the immunoSEQ multiplex PCR assay. The source is immuneACCESS, and TCRdb retained only in-frame sequences with V and J called. Part of the clones is not carried over; for the studies checked, unresolved V genes explain less than half of this, and the remainder is unexplained. This sample is represented by tens of thousands of clones; 86% of them were singletons. The ten largest clonotypes hold roughly 24% of the sample. The starting material was PBMCs, obtained around atezolizumab (anti-PD-L1) treatment. The source of these receptors is a man in his 60s with urothelial cancer.

The gene calls are TRBV6-1 and TRBJ1-5; 9 nucleotides match TRBD1. This CDR3 is built from 14 residues. Trimming at V came to 4 bases and at J to 6 bases, leaving 4 bases not matched to a gene. Germline V lookup: CDR1 MNHNS, CDR2 SASEGT. The CDR3 protein is CASSAGQGSQPQHF. The CDR3, as DNA: TGTGCCAGCAGTGCGGGACAGGGAAGTCAGCCCCAGCATTTT.

V gene TRBV7-2 combines with J gene TRBJ2-1; 11 bases map to TRBD2. CDR1 is SGHTA, CDR2 FQGNSA, per germline. The CDR3 consists of 14 residues. J lost 10 bases, V lost 5 bases, and 7 bases had no gene match. Written as DNA, the CDR3 is TGTGCCAGCAGCGTAACTAGCGGGAGCCACGAGCAGTTCTTC. This gives the protein CASSVTSGSHEQFF.

V is TRBV6-5 and J is TRBJ1-1; 11 bases are shared with TRBD1. This CDR3 has 16 residues. CDR1 and CDR2 from the germline V gene are MNHEY and SVGAGI. After removal of 2 bases from V and 2 bases from J, the junction contained 4 bases not matched to a gene. The CDR3 sequence is CASSYRGTGGNTEAFF. The CDR3 nucleotides are TGTGCCAGCAGTTACCGCGGGACAGGGGGAAACACTGAAGCTTTCTTT.

This clone was seen once. This rearrangement joins TRBV19 to TRBJ1-3; D gene ambiguous. Germline CDR1 LNHDA, CDR2 SQIVND (reference sequence). The CDR3 sequence is 16 residues long. V lost 5 bases and J lost 0, with 14 bases in between. CDR3 nucleotides: TGTGCCAGTAGTGTCCCGGAGAGGGTCTCTGGAAACACCATATATTTT. Encoded protein: CASSVPERVSGNTIYF.

The V gene is TRBV30, the J gene TRBJ2-1; 9 bases are a match to TRBD2. J lost 4 bases, V lost 0 bases, and 16 bases had no gene match. The CDR3 runs 19 residues. The germline V gene has CDR1 GTSNPN and CDR2 SVGIG (reference sequence). The CDR3 DNA reads as TGTGCCTGGAGTGTAAGAAAAGCGGGGGGCCATAACCAGTACAATGAGCAGTTCTTC. Its translation: CAWSVRKAGGHNQYNEQFF.

This clone was seen more than once but under ten times. The chain uses TRBV7-8 and TRBJ1-5, with no clear D. V lost 6 bases and J lost 2, with 5 bases in between. This CDR3 comprises 12 residues. Germline V CDR1 and CDR2: SGHVS, FQNEAQ. The CDR3 DNA is TGTGCCAGCAGATCCGGCAATCAGCCCCAGCATTTT. Translating it yields CASRSGNQPQHF.

This chain uses TRBV18 with TRBJ1-6; D gene ambiguous. The germline V gene encodes CDR1 KGHSH and CDR2 LQKENI. V was clipped by 2 bases and J by 0 bases, with 26 bases between them. This CDR3 comprises 22 residues. CDR3 sequence reads: CASSPAASSKRLKSSYNSPLHF. CDR3 in DNA: TGTGCCAGCTCACCAGCGGCGTCTTCCAAGAGGTTAAAAAGCTCCTATAATTCACCCCTCCACTTT.

This clone was detected only once. The chain is built from TRBV5-5 and TRBJ2-3; D is unclear. CDR1 and CDR2 from the germline V gene are SGHKS and YYEKEE (reference sequence). CDR3 size: 15 residues. V lost 6 bases and J 0 bases, leaving 14 bases between the germline ends. CDR3 DNA sequence: TGTGCCAGCACTAAAGAGGCCCGTAGCACAGATACGCAGTATTTT. The encoded protein is CASTKEARSTDTQYF.

V is TRBV6-5 and J is TRBJ1-1, with 7 bases matching TRBD1. V trimming: 6 bases; J trimming: 4 bases; junction bases outside the gene matches: 11. CDR3 length: 15 amino acids. Per the germline V gene, CDR1 is MNHEY and CDR2 is SVGAGI. CDR3 protein: CASSPFSGGSTEAFF. DNA of the CDR3: TGTGCCAGCAGCCCGTTTTCAGGGGGGAGCACTGAAGCTTTCTTT.

The V call is TRBV5-5, the J call TRBJ2-7; a possible D gene is TRBD1 (5 bases). Trimming left V 2 bases short and J 3 bases short, with 9 bases between. CDR1 and CDR2 from the germline V gene are SGHKS and YYEKEE (reference sequence). The CDR3 spans 13 residues. The CDR3 reads CASSFRGIYEQYF. DNA of the CDR3: TGTGCCAGCAGCTTTAGGGGAATCTACGAGCAGTACTTC.

The chain has TRBV28 and TRBJ1-5; D is perhaps TRBD1 (6 bases). The CDR3 spans 16 residues. V was trimmed by 6 bases and J by 2 bases, leaving 17 bases between them. Germline V gene sequence: CDR1 MDHEN, CDR2 SYDVKM. CDR3 sequence reads: CASRQGGQGRNQPQHF. The CDR3 coding sequence is TGTGCCAGCAGACAAGGGGGTCAGGGTCGCAATCAGCCCCAGCATTTT.

This clone was seen only a few times. V is TRBV7-9 and J is TRBJ2-4; TRBD2 aligns across 10 bases. V lost 3 bases to trimming and J lost 0 bases; unmatched junction nucleotides: 8. CDR3 length equals 18 residues. CDR1 is SEHNR and CDR2 is FQNEAQ in the germline V gene (reference sequence). CDR3 coding DNA: TGTGCCAGCAGCTTTGGTAGCGGGGGGACGTCAGCCAAAAACATTCAGTACTTC. Its protein is CASSFGSGGTSAKNIQYF.

The table lists this clone with a few counts. The chain joins TRBV7-9 to TRBJ1-1; no clear D gene. Trimming removed 4 bases at V and 0 bases at J, with 15 bases between. CDR1 and CDR2 (germline): SEHNR, FQNEAQ (reference sequence). The CDR3 is 16 residues long. CDR3 DNA sequence: TGTGCCAGCAGCTCGCTACGACCTAGGATGAACACTGAAGCTTTCTTT. Protein sequence: CASSSLRPRMNTEAFF.

The rearrangement uses TRBV6-4 and TRBJ2-1; 9 bases align to TRBD2. CDR1 is MRHNA, CDR2 SNTAGT, per germline. Germline trimming cut 5 bases from V and 3 bases from J; bases unmatched to any gene: 5. CDR3 size: 15 residues. The CDR3 reads CASSPTSGDYNEQFF. The CDR3 DNA sequence: TGTGCCAGCAGTCCGACTAGCGGAGACTACAATGAGCAGTTCTTC.

The J gene is TRBJ2-7, the V gene TRBV7-9, with D unclear. The CDR3 has 13 residues. V lost 1 base to trimming and J lost 3 bases, with 7 bases between them. CDR1 and CDR2 (germline): SEHNR, FQNEAQ (reference sequence). This chain's CDR3 is CASSLVWSYEQYF. As DNA, the CDR3 is TGTGCCAGCAGCTTAGTTTGGAGCTACGAGCAGTACTTC.

This sequence joins TRBV30 and TRBJ2-5; the match to TRBD1 covers 12 bases. The CDR3 totals 15 residues. J was trimmed by 5 bases and V by 3 bases; bases with no gene match: 7. Per germline, CDR1 GTSNPN and CDR2 SVGIG (reference sequence). The CDR3 DNA follows: TGTGCCTGGAGGGCGGGACAGGGGGCTGAGGAGACCCAGTACTTC. This translates into CAWRAGQGAEETQYF. The complete variable domain, with remaining parts taken from reference TRBV30 and TRBJ2-5, reads SQTIHQWPATLVQPVGSPLSLECTVEGTSNPNLYWYRQAAGRGLQLLFYSVGIGQISSEVPQNLSASRPQDRQFILSSKKLLLSDSGFYLCAWRAGQGAEETQYFGPGTRLLVL.

The chain couples TRBV6-1 to TRBJ2-7, with D maybe TRBD1 (7 bases). Looked up from germline, CDR1 is MNHNS and CDR2 is SASEGT. This CDR3 has 16 residues. Between the trimmed V and J ends, which lost 4 bases and 0 bases, there was a span of 16 bases. CDR3 nucleotide sequence: TGTGCCAGCAGTGTCCCCCGGGGGACAGCCTCCTACGAGCAGTACTTC. Its translation: CASSVPRGTASYEQYF.

The chain combines TRBV14 with TRBJ1-1; D not resolved. Germline V gives CDR1 SGHDN, CDR2 FVKESK. V was clipped by 0 bases and J by 6 bases, with 14 bases between them. There are 15 residues in the CDR3. CDR3 nucleotides: TGTGCCAGCAGCCAAGATACGATTCCGGGTTCTGAAGCTTTCTTT. This sequence encodes CASSQDTIPGSEAFF.

As concerns this clone: The junction shows a germline mismatch at one end, possibly a read error. The CDR3 protein is CASSPGTSGNPGELFF. The CDR3 DNA follows: TGTGCCAGCAGCCCGGGGACTAGCGGGAACCCCGGGGAGCTGTTTTTT. This chain links TRBV7-8 with TRBJ2-2, with TRBD2 identical over 13 bases. CDR3 size: 16 residues. The V gene's germline CDR1 is SGHVS and CDR2 FQNEAQ.

This chain joins TRBV14 and TRBJ2-5, with 8 bases that match TRBD1. Per germline, CDR1 SGHDN and CDR2 FVKESK. CDR3 length: 16 residues. V was pared by 3 bases and J by 1 base, with 7 bases of the junction left unmatched. The CDR3 loop is CASSHMGQAPQETQYF. DNA for the CDR3: TGTGCCAGCAGCCATATGGGACAGGCCCCCCAAGAGACCCAGTACTTC.

The genes are TRBV18 and TRBJ2-7; 10 bases line up with TRBD1. Germline V gene lookup returns CDR1 KGHSH and CDR2 LQKENI. V lost 3 bases and J lost 6; bases outside the gene matches: 8. The CDR3 has 15 residues. The CDR3 is CASSPVGQGQAEQYF. In DNA, the CDR3 is TGTGCCAGCTCACCGGTGGGACAGGGGCAGGCCGAGCAGTACTTC.

This sequence joins TRBV5-8 and TRBJ1-5; D possibly corresponds to TRBD1 (5 bases). The V gene lost 0 bases and the J gene lost 6 bases, with 16 bases spanning the gap. CDR3 size: 16 residues. Germline CDR1 and CDR2: SGHTS and YDEGEE. CDR3: CASSLEAGGAGQPQHF. CDR3 DNA sequence: TGTGCCAGCAGCTTGGAGGCGGGGGGAGCCGGTCAGCCCCAGCATTTT.

The V gene is TRBV7-9, the J gene TRBJ2-3; 12 nucleotides line up with TRBD2. V trimming: 6 bases; J trimming: 2 bases; junction bases outside the gene matches: 6. The CDR3 covers 16 residues. CDR1 is SEHNR and CDR2 is FQNEAQ in the germline V gene (reference sequence). In DNA form, the CDR3 reads TGTGCCAGCAGTCAACTAGCGGGGGGCATCACAGATACGCAGTATTTT. Protein product: CASSQLAGGITDTQYF.

The rearrangement joins TRBV5-1 to TRBJ2-7, with 7 bases that match TRBD2. The germline V gene has CDR1 SGHRS and CDR2 YFSETQ. CDR3 length: 14 residues. V shed 3 bases and J 0 bases; nucleotides not matched to a gene: 3. The DNA for the CDR3 is TGCGCCAGCAGCTACCGGGACTACTCCTACGAGCAGTACTTC. This gives the protein CASSYRDYSYEQYF.